Listed here are 30 T cell receptor beta chains from one sample, sequenced in a study of blood T cells in healthy people across ages. PCR was performed a second time for 7 to 11 cycles using a sample-barcoded 5' primer and a J-beta primer mix. TCRdb re-analysed the 5' RACE reads in MiXCR, keeping a single row per CDR3 protein. The profile shows about 1.6 million distinct CDR3 sequences, roughly a third of them singletons. The sample consisted of blood. These receptors were collected from a woman in her 30s in good health.

The rearrangement joins TRBV6-2 or TRBV6-3 to TRBJ1-2, with D possibly matching TRBD1 (5 bases). The CDR3 runs to 13 residues. Germline-derived CDR1 and CDR2 are MNHEY and SVGEGT. Trimming stripped 3 bases from V and 5 bases from J, with 10 bases between. The CDR3 coding sequence is TGTGCCAGCAGTTATCAGGGAAGTTATGGCTACACCTTC. It is translated as CASSYQGSYGYTF.

The chain links TRBV6-5 to TRBJ2-5; TRBD1 aligns across 7 bases. There are 16 residues in the CDR3. V trimming: 11 bases; J trimming: 5 bases; junction bases outside the gene matches: 20. Looked up from germline, CDR1 is MNHEY and CDR2 is SVGAGI. This chain's CDR3 is CAVGTSLRGLGETQYF. The CDR3 region has the DNA TGTGCCGTCGGCACGAGTCTGAGGGGGCTAGGGGAGACCCAGTACTTC.

This clonotype was recorded many times. A much larger clone lies a single base off, so this may be a read error. The chain uses TRBV25-1 and TRBJ1-4; 8 bases agree with TRBD1. The CDR3 has 15 amino acids. Germline V lookup: CDR1 MGHDK, CDR2 SYGVNS. The CDR3 reads CASSAYNRGDEKRFF. The CDR3, as DNA: TGTGCCAGCAGTGCATACAACAGGGGGGATGAAAAACGGTTTTTT.

The rearrangement joins TRBV10-3 to TRBJ2-1; D is possibly TRBD1 or TRBD2 (5 bases each). CDR1 is ENHRY, CDR2 SYGVKD, per germline. V was clipped by 10 bases and J by 7 bases, with 14 bases between them. The CDR3 runs to 12 residues. The CDR3 is CATGASRNEQFF. In DNA, the CDR3 is TGTGCCACCGGGGCTAGCAGGAATGAGCAGTTCTTC.

This clonotype was detected only a few times. The chain couples TRBV13 to TRBJ2-1, with 13 bases lining up with TRBD2. The CDR3 sequence is 16 residues long. Germline V gene lookup returns CDR1 PRHDT and CDR2 FYEKMQ (reference sequence). V trimming: 5 bases; J trimming: 5 bases; junction bases outside the gene matches: 6. CDR3 DNA: TGTGCCAGCAGCACCTCACTAGCGGGGGGGCACAATGAGCAGTTCTTC. Translated, it gives CASSTSLAGGHNEQFF. The entire variable domain, with the rest obtained from reference TRBV13 and TRBJ2-1, is as follows: AAGVIQSPRHLIKEKRETATLKCYPIPRHDTVYWYQQGPGQDPQFLISFYEKMQSDKGSIPDRFSAQQFSDYHSELNMSSLELGDSALYFCASSTSLAGGHNEQFFGPGTRLTVL.

On this clonotype: Sequence at one end of the junction differs from germline and may be a read error. CDR3 DNA sequence: TGTGCCAACAGCCCGCTTTCTTGGGTAGAAGGCCCGAACACTGAAGCTTTCTTT. Translated, it gives CANSPLSWVEGPNTEAFF. The chain joins TRBV7-9 to TRBJ1-1; D not certain. CDR1 is SEHNR, CDR2 FQNEAQ, per germline (reference sequence). The CDR3 spans 18 residues.

The chain couples TRBV20-1 to TRBJ2-7; TRBD2 aligns across 14 bases. The CDR3 loop spans 16 amino acids. V was pared by 6 bases and J by 2 bases, with 9 bases of the junction left unmatched. Germline V gene lookup returns CDR1 DFQATT and CDR2 SNEGSKA (reference sequence). The DNA for the CDR3 is TGCAGTGCAAGGGGGACTAGCGGGAGAGGGGCCTACGAGCAGTACTTC. The encoded protein is CSARGTSGRGAYEQYF.

The V call is TRBV6-1, the J call TRBJ1-6, with 7 nucleotides matching TRBD1. V gave up 6 bases and J gave up 6 bases; unmatched junction bases: 5. The CDR3 extends over 14 amino acids. Germline V gene lookup returns CDR1 MNHNS and CDR2 SASEGT. CDR3 DNA: TGTGCCAGCAGAGGGGACAGCAGTAATTCACCCCTCCACTTT. As protein: CASRGDSSNSPLHF.

This clonotype was observed a handful of times. The junction departs from the called germline gene at one end, perhaps through a read error. The chain recombines TRBV20-1 with TRBJ1-2; no firm D call. The CDR3 sequence is 12 residues long. Germline V CDR1 and CDR2: DFQATT, SNEGSKA (reference sequence). This chain's CDR3 is CRAREAYYGYTF. In DNA, the CDR3 is TGCAGGGCTAGAGAAGCTTACTATGGCTACACCTTC.

This clonotype was counted ten times or more. The genes are TRBV27 and TRBJ2-7, with no clear D. Trimming took off 11 bases at V and 3 bases at J, with 11 bases between the two ends. Germline V CDR1 and CDR2: MNHEY, SMNVEV (reference sequence). The CDR3 loop spans 11 amino acids. The CDR3: CAGDKIYEQYF. CDR3 nucleotides: TGTGCCGGTGACAAAATCTACGAGCAGTACTTC.

This clonotype was seen a handful of times. This chain uses TRBV5-1 with TRBJ2-7; TRBD2 aligns across 12 bases. CDR3 length: 14 residues. CDR1 and CDR2 (germline): SGHRS, YFSETQ. Germline trimming cut 3 bases from V and 6 bases from J; bases unmatched to any gene: 4. This CDR3 is CASSSTSGRGEQYF. CDR3 nucleotide sequence: TGCGCCAGCAGCTCGACTAGCGGGAGAGGCGAGCAGTACTTC. The full variable domain, in which reference TRBV5-1 and TRBJ2-7 provide the parts outside the CDR3, is KAGVTQTPRYLIKTRGQQVTLSCSPISGHRSVSWYQQTPGQGLQFLFEYFSETQRNKGNFPGRFSGRQFSNSRSEMNVSTLELGDSALYLCASSSTSGRGEQYFGPGTRLTVT.

The chain combines TRBV5-1 with TRBJ1-5; possibly TRBD1 for D (6 bases). CDR3 length equals 15 residues. Trimming removed 0 bases at V and 6 bases at J, with 13 bases between. CDR1 and CDR2 (germline): SGHRS, YFSETQ. The CDR3 is CASSLGGDIGQPQHF. Here the CDR3 DNA reads TGCGCCAGCAGCTTGGGAGGGGACATCGGTCAGCCCCAGCATTTT.

On this clonotype: In this CDR3 the conserved last residue, phenylalanine or tryptophan, is missing, so a read error is likely. This chain connects TRBV28 to TRBJ2-2, with TRBD2 matching over 8 bases. Losses at the gene ends were 2 bases for V and 2 bases for J; bases not matched to a gene: 4. Germline V gene data show CDR1 as MDHEN and CDR2 as SYDVKM. This CDR3 is built from 16 residues. The CDR3 DNA sequence: TGTGCCAGCAGTTTACAAGCGGGGGTAAACACCGGGGAGCTGTTTTGT. It translates to CASSLQAGVNTGELFC.

The chain couples TRBV4-1 to TRBJ2-7; 7 nucleotides line up with TRBD2. The last part of the DNA fits TRBJ2-5 better; the J call may be wrong. Germline V gene sequence: CDR1 MGHRA, CDR2 YSYEKL. The CDR3 is made up of 17 amino acids. The CDR3 here is CASSQDLGSGAGETQYF. DNA for the CDR3: TGCGCCAGCAGCCAAGATCTAGGCAGCGGGGCGGGGGAGACCCAGTACTTC.

This clonotype was detected a few times. In DNA form, the CDR3 reads TGTGCCAGCAGTGCTGTGTCAGCCCAAGAGACCCAGTACTTC. It translates to CASSAVSAQETQYF. V and J are TRBV28 and TRBJ2-5, with unresolved D. Looked up from germline, CDR1 is MDHEN and CDR2 is SYDVKM. This CDR3 spans 14 amino acids. Between the trimmed V and J ends, which lost 5 bases and 1 base, there was a span of 11 bases.

The chain employs TRBV9 and TRBJ2-1; the D is unclear. Trimming took 3 bases from V and 9 from J, leaving 10 bases between them. CDR1 is SGDLS and CDR2 is YYNGEE in the germline V gene. This CDR3 contains 12 residues. The CDR3 sequence: CASSAIATEQFF. CDR3 bases: TGTGCCAGCAGCGCCATCGCGACTGAGCAGTTCTTC.

The V and J genes are TRBV3-1 and TRBJ1-1; D is unclear. The CDR3 has 17 residues. V lost 2 bases, J lost 6 bases, and 22 bases lay in between. Germline assignment: CDR1 LGHDT and CDR2 YNNKEL (reference sequence). CDR3 DNA sequence: TGTGCCAGCAGCCAAAGTCCAGTCTACCCTTTAGAGTCTGAAGCTTTCTTT. This encodes CASSQSPVYPLESEAFF.

The chain uses TRBV7-2 and TRBJ2-2; TRBD2 might be the D (6 bases). The V end lost 8 bases, the J end lost 4 bases, and 17 bases lay between the germline ends. This CDR3 contains 15 residues. CDR1 and CDR2 (germline): SGHTA, FQGNSA. This CDR3 reads CASPQNTAGTGELFF. The CDR3 coding sequence is TGTGCCAGCCCCCAGAATACAGCGGGCACCGGGGAGCTGTTTTTT.

This chain connects TRBV20-1 to TRBJ2-5; 10 bases are shared with TRBD2. Germline V gene sequence: CDR1 DFQATT, CDR2 SNEGSKA (reference sequence). CDR3 length: 16 amino acids. Germline trimming cut 3 bases from V and 3 bases from J; bases unmatched to any gene: 10. CDR3 nucleotides: TGCAGTGCTAGGGGACTAGCGTACACTTCGAAAGAGACCCAGTACTTC. Its protein is CSARGLAYTSKETQYF.

The gene calls are TRBV29-1 and TRBJ2-3, with 10 bases lining up with TRBD1. Germline assignment: CDR1 SQVTM and CDR2 ANQGSEA. With 5 bases clipped from V and 5 bases from J, the junction kept 10 bases outside the gene matches. The CDR3 is 15 amino acids. The CDR3 here is CSVRGQGMRGDTQYF. Written as DNA, the CDR3 is TGCAGCGTTAGGGGACAGGGGATGAGGGGAGATACGCAGTATTTT.

The rearrangement links TRBV29-1 to TRBJ1-1, with TRBD1 matching over 7 bases. CDR1 is SQVTM, CDR2 ANQGSEA, per germline. The J segment lost 0 bases and the V segment lost 4 bases, leaving 8 bases of the junction unmatched. This CDR3 is built from 15 residues. For the CDR3, the DNA is TGCAGCGTTGGACAGGGAGTGTGGATGAACACTGAAGCTTTCTTT. It is translated as CSVGQGVWMNTEAFF. Based on the CDR3 plus reference TRBV29-1 and TRBJ1-1, the full variable domain is SAVISQKPSRDICQRGTSLTIQCQVDSQVTMMFWYRQQPGQSLTLIATANQGSEATYESGFVIDKFPISRPNLTFSTLTVSNMSPEDSSIYLCSVGQGVWMNTEAFFGQGTRLTVV.

The rearrangement joins TRBV5-1 to TRBJ2-3; D is ambiguous. This CDR3 contains 15 residues. Trimming took off 0 bases at V and 0 bases at J, with 8 bases between the two ends. CDR1 is SGHRS, CDR2 YFSETQ, per germline. In DNA, the CDR3 is TGCGCCAGCAGCTTGGACATCCCTAGCACAGATACGCAGTATTTT. Its translation: CASSLDIPSTDTQYF.

V and J are TRBV27 and TRBJ2-1, with TRBD2 identical over 10 bases. This CDR3 has 18 amino acids. The V gene's germline CDR1 is MNHEY and CDR2 SMNVEV (reference sequence). The ends lost 3 bases at V and 0 bases at J; junction bases unmatched: 8. In DNA, the CDR3 is TGTGCCAGCAGTTTCCAGACTAGCGGGCGTCGCTCCTACAATGAGCAGTTCTTC. It is translated as CASSFQTSGRRSYNEQFF.

The V gene is TRBV6-5, the J gene TRBJ2-2; D possibly corresponds to TRBD2 (6 bases). The germline V gene encodes CDR1 MNHEY and CDR2 SVGAGI. Trimming removed 4 bases from V and 4 bases from J, with 16 bases in between. The CDR3 covers 16 residues. The CDR3 loop is CASSLGPGLLTGELFF. In nucleotides, the CDR3 is TGTGCCAGCAGTTTGGGGCCGGGACTCCTCACCGGGGAGCTGTTTTTT.

This chain links TRBV29-1 with TRBJ1-1, with a possible D match to TRBD1 (5 bases). CDR1 is SQVTM and CDR2 is ANQGSEA in the germline V gene. The CDR3 has 12 amino acids. The V end was cut by 4 bases, the J end by 8 bases, with 14 bases between. This chain's CDR3 is CSVGGRSREAFF. The CDR3 bases are TGCAGCGTTGGGGGCCGAAGCAGGGAAGCTTTCTTT.

V gene TRBV28 combines with J gene TRBJ2-7, with D maybe TRBD2 (5 bases). This CDR3 is 15 amino acids long. Germline V gene data show CDR1 as MDHEN and CDR2 as SYDVKM. Between the trimmed V and J ends, which lost 4 bases and 3 bases, there was a span of 16 bases. The chain's CDR3 is CASSSPRRDSYEQYF. CDR3 bases: TGTGCCAGCAGTTCACCACGCCGGGATAGCTACGAGCAGTACTTC.

The genes are TRBV3-1 and TRBJ2-3; 7 positions match TRBD2. The CDR3 is made up of 13 amino acids. The germline V gene encodes CDR1 LGHDT and CDR2 YNNKEL (reference sequence). With V trimmed by 3 bases and J by 9 bases, 6 bases remained unmatched. The CDR3 region has the DNA TGTGCCAGCAGCCAGGGAGGGTCTGGGACGCAGTATTTT. The encoded protein is CASSQGGSGTQYF.

The V call is TRBV7-8, the J call TRBJ2-1; D may be TRBD1 (5 bases). The J call may be wrong; the DNA end is better matched by TRBJ2-7. CDR1 is SGHVS, CDR2 FQNEAQ, per germline. The CDR3 length is 14 residues. In DNA form, the CDR3 reads TGTGCCAGCAGCTCAGTAAGGGGCTACAATGAGCAGTACTTC. Its translation: CASSSVRGYNEQYF.

There are many counts of this clonotype. The chain employs TRBV12-3 or TRBV12-4 and TRBJ1-1, with D tentatively TRBD1 (6 bases). The CDR3 contains 13 residues. Deletions cut 5 bases from V and 11 bases from J, with 18 bases between. CDR3 sequence (DNA): TGTGCCAGCAGTGGGACACCATCCTACGTTGCTTTCTTT. Protein product: CASSGTPSYVAFF.

Regarding this clonotype: The junction departs from germline at one end; a sequencing error may be responsible. The chain recombines TRBV6-1 with TRBJ2-6; perhaps TRBD1 as D (5 bases). The germline V gene has CDR1 MNHNS and CDR2 SASEGT. The CDR3 has 15 residues. CDR3 sequence reads: CASSETVPGANVRTF. CDR3 coding DNA: TGTGCCAGCAGTGAGACGGTCCCTGGGGCCAACGTCCGGACTTTC.